This T cell receptor beta chain was captured in a study of Graves' ophthalmopathy and Graves' hyperthyroidism. Of note for this clonotype: Antigen specificity is unknown.

Amplified material comprised TCR beta CDR3 regions derived from RNA transcripts. After a first-round RT-PCR with HTBI primers, a second-round multiplex PCR was run. TCRdb re-called the multiplex PCR reads through MiXCR, storing one row per CDR3 protein. The data contain fewer than 350,000 distinct CDR3 sequences, roughly a sixth of them seen just once; the ten biggest clones take up 9% to 15%. Germline CDR1 is SGHTA and CDR2 is FQGNSA. The ends were cut back, 5 bases at V and 7 bases at J, with 21 bases in the middle. This CDR3 contains 15 residues. Study conclusions and caveats: Most clonotypes expanded in thyroid above 0.001 frequency were present in blood too.

The receptor's source is an adult man with Graves' ophthalmopathy. The chain employs TRBV7-2 and TRBJ2-7; D is perhaps TRBD2 (6 bases). Sequencing was carried out using peripheral blood. CDR3 in amino acids: CASSPEGWGVQEQYF. The CDR3 nucleotides are TGTGCCAGCAGCCCGGAGGGGTGGGGGGTCCAAGAGCAGTACTTC. The full variable domain, completed using reference TRBV7-2 and TRBJ2-7, is GAGVSQSPSNKVTEKGKDVELRCDPISGHTALYWYRQSLGQGLEFLIYFQGNSAPDKSGLPSDRFSAERTGGSVSTLTIQRTQQEDSAVYLCASSPEGWGVQEQYFGPGTRLTVT.